The clone carrying this TCR beta chain was counted ten times or more. The sample comes from a study of regulatory T cells in long-lasting Graves disease. Investigators prepared the TCR beta libraries by applying iRepertoire HTBI primers and Arm-PCR of CDR3 regions. TCRdb re-called the multiplex PCR reads through MiXCR, storing one row per CDR3 protein. The table lists fewer than 400,000 distinct CDR3 sequences, about a sixth of them singletons. As for time point: newly diagnosed GD, antithyroid drugs for less than 3 months. Following extraction of RNA from PBMCs, that RNA was used to make the TCR library. The sample here was peripheral blood mononuclear cells (PBMCs), taken at new diagnosis, from a patient treated with antithyroid drugs. This clonotype was obtained from a female donor with Graves disease.

DNA of the CDR3: TGTGCCAGCAGTAACCGGGGACTAGCGGGAAGCCCCACCGGCGAGCAGTACTTC. It translates to CASSNRGLAGSPTGEQYF. The rearrangement uses TRBV28 and TRBJ2-7; 13 bases fit TRBD2. CDR1 MDHEN and CDR2 SYDVKM come from the germline V gene. The trim removed 5 bases at V and 6 bases at J, leaving 16 bases unmatched. This CDR3 is built from 18 residues.